A single sample gave rise to the 31 T cell receptor beta chains below, sequenced in a study of CD8 T cells in ankylosing spondylitis. TCRdb passed the 5' RACE reads through MiXCR, listing each CDR3 protein once. The table records about 340,000 distinct CDR3 sequences, 14% to 15% of them present only once. The sequencing sample was made of blood, either unsorted or a sorted T cell fraction (not recorded which). The source of these receptors is a male donor with ankylosing spondylitis or in good health (not recorded which).

This clonotype was seen only a few times. The gene calls are TRBV7-2 and TRBJ1-2; a possible D gene is TRBD1 (6 bases). The CDR3 covers 14 residues. Trimming stripped 0 bases from V and 4 bases from J, with 9 bases between. Looked up from germline, CDR1 is SGHTA and CDR2 is FQGNSA. The CDR3 sequence is CASSLAGQLYGYTF. The CDR3 DNA reads as TGTGCCAGCAGCTTAGCAGGACAGCTCTATGGCTACACCTTC.

The CDR3 sequence is CASSVDRGSHNEQFF. CDR3 bases: TGTGCCAGCAGCGTGGACAGGGGGAGTCACAATGAGCAGTTCTTC. This chain uses TRBV2 with TRBJ2-1; 10 nucleotides match TRBD1. V was clipped by 6 bases and J by 5 bases; unmatched bases: 7. The CDR3 has 15 residues. From germline, CDR1 is SNHLY and CDR2 FYNNEI.

This clonotype was observed a single time. The V and J genes are TRBV9 and TRBJ2-2; a possible D gene is TRBD1 (6 bases). The CDR3 has 14 residues. The germline gives CDR1 SGDLS, CDR2 YYNGEE. The V end lost 2 bases, the J end lost 3 bases, and 8 bases lay between the germline ends. The CDR3 loop is CASSVGQYTGELFF. The CDR3, as DNA: TGTGCCAGCAGCGTTGGACAGTACACCGGGGAGCTGTTTTTT. Drawing the rest from reference TRBV9 and TRBJ2-2, the complete variable domain is DSGVTQTPKHLITATGQRVTLRCSPRSGDLSVYWYQQSLDQGLQFLIQYYNGEERAKGNILERFSAQQFPDLHSELNLSSLELGDSALYFCASSVGQYTGELFFGEGSRLTVL.

This clonotype was found a few times. J is TRBJ2-5 and V is TRBV20-1; 13 nucleotides align to TRBD2. The V gene's germline CDR1 is DFQATT and CDR2 SNEGSKA (reference sequence). The CDR3 sequence is 16 residues long. The ends lost 3 bases at V and 6 bases at J; junction bases unmatched: 10. The CDR3 is CSARATSGRAGKTQYF. CDR3 sequence (DNA): TGCAGTGCTAGGGCAACTAGCGGGAGGGCGGGGAAGACCCAGTACTTC.

This chain links TRBV19 with TRBJ2-1; D is possibly TRBD1 or TRBD2 (5 bases each). Germline lookup yields CDR1 LNHDA and CDR2 SQIVND (reference sequence). Trimming removed 5 bases at V and 8 bases at J, with 13 bases between. The CDR3 is made up of 13 amino acids. The chain's CDR3 is CASSVTGTYEQFF. As DNA, the CDR3 is TGTGCCAGTAGTGTAACCGGGACCTATGAGCAGTTCTTC.

The rearrangement links TRBV7-6 to TRBJ2-3; D perhaps matches TRBD1 (5 bases). The ends were cut back, 5 bases at V and 0 bases at J, with 12 bases in the middle. The V gene's germline CDR1 is SGHVS and CDR2 FNYEAQ. This CDR3 spans 15 amino acids. This CDR3 is CASSQGLSSTDTQYF. CDR3 in DNA: TGTGCCAGCAGCCAGGGATTATCTAGCACAGATACGCAGTATTTT.

This clonotype was counted a few times. The chain employs TRBV6-5 and TRBJ2-5; TRBD2 matches at 9 bases. This CDR3 spans 16 amino acids. Germline CDR1 MNHEY, CDR2 SVGAGI. V dropped 0 bases and J dropped 4; count of bases not matched to a gene: 6. The CDR3 sequence: CASSYSPAGGRETQYF. As DNA, the CDR3 is TGTGCCAGCAGTTACTCCCCCGCGGGGGGGAGAGAGACCCAGTACTTC.

This clonotype was seen at least ten times. V and J are TRBV12-3 or TRBV12-4 and TRBJ2-7, with 9 nucleotides matching TRBD1. V lost 3 bases, J lost 2 bases, and 2 bases stayed unmatched. The CDR3 is 14 residues long. CDR3 amino acids: CASSFRQGAYEQYF. CDR3 sequence (DNA): TGTGCCAGCAGTTTTCGACAGGGGGCCTACGAGCAGTACTTC.

The rearrangement uses TRBV12-3 or TRBV12-4 and TRBJ2-1, with D tentatively TRBD1 (6 bases). Trimming stripped 6 bases from V and 3 bases from J, with 15 bases between. The CDR3 runs to 15 residues. The CDR3 protein is CASRPQGVGYNEQFF. The CDR3 nucleotides are TGTGCCAGCAGGCCACAGGGAGTCGGCTACAATGAGCAGTTCTTC.

The chain links TRBV7-9 to TRBJ2-3; 7 bases agree with TRBD1. CDR3 length equals 15 residues. V trimming: 5 bases; J trimming: 2 bases; junction bases outside the gene matches: 7. Germline V gene lookup returns CDR1 SEHNR and CDR2 FQNEAQ (reference sequence). In nucleotides, the CDR3 is TGTGCCAGCAGCCATCCGGGACAGATCACAGATACGCAGTATTTT. Translated, it gives CASSHPGQITDTQYF. The complete variable domain, with remaining parts taken from reference TRBV7-9 and TRBJ2-3, reads DTGVSQNPRHKITKRGQNVTFRCDPISEHNRLYWYRQTLGQGPEFLTYFQNEAQLEKSRLLSDRFSAERPKGSFSTLEIQRTEQGDSAMYLCASSHPGQITDTQYFGPGTRLTVL.

This sequence joins TRBV20-1 and TRBJ1-5; D remains ambiguous. CDR3 length: 13 residues. Trimming removed 3 bases at V and 6 bases at J, with 12 bases between. Germline CDR1 DFQATT, CDR2 SNEGSKA (reference sequence). The CDR3 DNA follows: TGCAGTGCTAGGGCCAGTTCTACTCAGCCCCAGCATTTT. It translates to CSARASSTQPQHF.

J is TRBJ2-2 and V is TRBV5-1; 14 bases fit TRBD2. This CDR3 has 18 residues. Germline loops: CDR1 SGHRS, CDR2 YFSETQ. V was clipped by 9 bases and J by 0 bases; unmatched bases: 10. DNA for the CDR3: TGCGCCACCGGACTAGCGGGGGGCGCCGCGACGAACACCGGGGAGCTGTTTTTT. This codes for CATGLAGGAATNTGELFF.

The V and J genes are TRBV2 and TRBJ2-6; weak D call: TRBD1 (5 bases). There are 16 residues in the CDR3. V was shortened by 6 bases and J by 1 base, with 13 bases between the two germline ends. CDR1 SNHLY and CDR2 FYNNEI come from the germline V gene. This CDR3 is CASSVLGQSGANVLTF. Written as DNA, the CDR3 is TGTGCCAGCAGCGTATTGGGGCAGTCTGGGGCCAACGTCCTGACTTTC.

This chain links TRBV5-1 with TRBJ2-7, with TRBD1 matching 7 bases. There are 16 residues in the CDR3. The germline V gene encodes CDR1 SGHRS and CDR2 YFSETQ. The V segment lost 4 bases and the J segment 1 base; nucleotides outside the gene matches: 11. The CDR3, as DNA: TGCGCCAGCAGCCGGACAGGAAACTCCGTATCCTACGAGCAGTACTTC. Amino acid sequence: CASSRTGNSVSYEQYF.

This clonotype was seen a handful of times. This chain uses TRBV7-8 with TRBJ1-5; tentative D call: TRBD1 (6 bases). V was pared by 1 base and J by 4 bases, with 11 bases between. The CDR3 runs to 15 residues. Germline CDR1 and CDR2: SGHVS and FQNEAQ. CDR3 DNA sequence: TGTGCCAGCAGCTTAGTAGGGGGAGTAAATCAGCCCCAGCATTTT. This gives the protein CASSLVGGVNQPQHF.

This clonotype was counted at least ten times. The chain recombines TRBV12-3 or TRBV12-4 with TRBJ1-1; the D gene is possibly TRBD1 (5 bases). V dropped 5 bases and J dropped 0 bases, with 10 bases sitting between them. The CDR3 contains 14 residues. CDR3 bases: TGTGCCAGCAGTATCGGGGGTTTGAACACTGAAGCTTTCTTT. Encoded protein: CASSIGGLNTEAFF.

The rearrangement uses TRBV19 and TRBJ1-5; D is perhaps TRBD1 (6 bases). The CDR3 sequence is 15 residues long. Trimming removed 7 bases at V and 0 bases at J, with 13 bases between. CDR1 and CDR2 (germline): LNHDA, SQIVND (reference sequence). CDR3 in DNA: TGTGCCAGTAACAAGGGGGGCGTTAGCAATCAGCCCCAGCATTTT. Residues: CASNKGGVSNQPQHF. Supplemented by reference TRBV19 and TRBJ1-5, the full variable domain reads DGGITQSPKYLFRKEGQNVTLSCEQNLNHDAMYWYRQDPGQGLRLIYYSQIVNDFQKGDIAEGYSVSREKKESFPLTVTSAQKNPTAFYLCASNKGGVSNQPQHFGDGTRLSIL.

The genes are TRBV2 and TRBJ1-1, with TRBD1 matching 7 bases. The V gene's germline CDR1 is SNHLY and CDR2 FYNNEI. This CDR3 contains 15 residues. J was trimmed by 5 bases and V by 6 bases; bases with no gene match: 12. The CDR3 spells CASSTSGTVRTEAFF. The CDR3 coding sequence is TGTGCCAGCAGCACTTCCGGGACAGTTAGGACTGAAGCTTTCTTT.

The gene calls are TRBV19 and TRBJ2-4; unclear D gene. This CDR3 contains 15 residues. V was shortened by 7 bases and J by 10 bases, with 23 bases between the two germline ends. Per the germline V gene, CDR1 is LNHDA and CDR2 is SQIVND (reference sequence). In DNA form, the CDR3 reads TGTGCCAGTAAACCGACCAAGTCCATGGGATTTATTCAGTACTTC. Protein product: CASKPTKSMGFIQYF.

The chain recombines TRBV5-1 with TRBJ2-1; 9 bases are shared with TRBD1. This CDR3 is built from 14 residues. J was trimmed by 6 bases and V by 0 bases; bases with no gene match: 1. The germline CDR1 and CDR2 sequences are SGHRS and YFSETQ. The CDR3 reads CASSLGTGVNEQFF. The CDR3 DNA sequence: TGCGCCAGCAGCTTGGGGACAGGGGTCAATGAGCAGTTCTTC. The full variable domain, its missing parts supplied by reference TRBV5-1 and TRBJ2-1, is KAGVTQTPRYLIKTRGQQVTLSCSPISGHRSVSWYQQTPGQGLQFLFEYFSETQRNKGNFPGRFSGRQFSNSRSEMNVSTLELGDSALYLCASSLGTGVNEQFFGPGTRLTVL.

V is TRBV3-1 and J is TRBJ2-7; maybe TRBD1 (5 bases). This CDR3 is built from 15 residues. Germline V lookup: CDR1 LGHDT, CDR2 YNNKEL (reference sequence). The ends were cut back, 0 bases at V and 3 bases at J, with 12 bases in the middle. This chain's CDR3 is CASSQEARRGYEQYF. The CDR3 DNA reads as TGTGCCAGCAGCCAAGAAGCCCGTAGGGGCTACGAGCAGTACTTC.

This clonotype was observed a handful of times. This chain connects TRBV6-5 to TRBJ2-7; 7 nucleotides match TRBD1. Trimming removed 4 bases from V and 3 bases from J; junction bases left unmatched: 3. There are 13 residues in the CDR3. Germline values: CDR1 MNHEY, CDR2 SVGAGI. CDR3 DNA: TGTGCCAGCAGTTTCGACAGGGACTACGAGCAGTACTTC. Translated, it gives CASSFDRDYEQYF.

V and J are TRBV29-1 and TRBJ2-5; TRBD1 aligns across 8 bases. Germline V gene lookup returns CDR1 SQVTM and CDR2 ANQGSEA. The CDR3 extends over 14 amino acids. V gave up 0 bases and J gave up 5 bases; unmatched junction bases: 5. Written as DNA, the CDR3 is TGCAGCGTTGAAGAGCAGGGGGCGAGGGAGACCCAGTACTTC. Its protein product is CSVEEQGARETQYF.

This clonotype has at least ten counts. V and J are TRBV29-1 and TRBJ2-1; a weak D match, TRBD2 (5 bases). Germline V gives CDR1 SQVTM, CDR2 ANQGSEA. V was trimmed by 5 bases and J by 9 bases, leaving 11 bases between them. The CDR3 sequence is 11 residues long. The CDR3 reads CSVTSAGEQFF. The DNA for the CDR3 is TGCAGCGTTACTTCCGCGGGTGAGCAGTTCTTC.

This chain uses TRBV6-1 with TRBJ2-7; no clear D. The CDR3 runs 13 residues. CDR1 is MNHNS and CDR2 is SASEGT in the germline V gene. The V gene lost 6 bases and the J gene lost 0 bases, with 9 bases spanning the gap. The CDR3 DNA sequence: TGTGCCAGCAGGATTGGAGCCTCCTACGAGCAGTACTTC. Its protein is CASRIGASYEQYF.

This clonotype has at least ten counts. CDR3 DNA sequence: TGCAGTGCTAGGAGCGGGGCCTGGGGAGATACGCAGTATTTT. Translating it yields CSARSGAWGDTQYF. This chain links TRBV20-1 with TRBJ2-3; TRBD2 agrees at 7 bases. The CDR3 spans 14 residues. Trimming removed 3 bases from V and 5 bases from J; junction bases left unmatched: 8. CDR1 DFQATT and CDR2 SNEGSKA come from the germline V gene (reference sequence).

This clonotype has a single count. The gene calls are TRBV5-4 and TRBJ2-7, with 11 bases that match TRBD2. Germline loops: CDR1 SGHNT, CDR2 YYREEE (reference sequence). V shed 4 bases and J 2 bases; nucleotides not matched to a gene: 5. This CDR3 is 15 amino acids long. CDR3 nucleotide sequence: TGTGCCAGCAGCCAGACTAGCGGGGAGCCCTACGAGCAGTACTTC. It translates to CASSQTSGEPYEQYF.

The CDR3 sequence: CASSLVSLAGGPTDTQYF. The CDR3 nucleotides are TGTGCCAGCAGCTTAGTCTCACTAGCGGGAGGTCCCACAGATACGCAGTATTTT. The chain carries TRBV11-2 and TRBJ2-3; 12 nucleotides line up with TRBD2. The V gene's germline CDR1 is SGHAT and CDR2 FQNNGV. This CDR3 is 18 amino acids long. J lost 2 bases, V lost 1 base, and 7 bases had no gene match. Combining the CDR3 with reference TRBV11-2 and TRBJ2-3 gives the whole variable domain EAGVAQSPRYKIIEKRQSVAFWCNPISGHATLYWYQQILGQGPKLLIQFQNNGVVDDSQLPKDRFSAERLKGVDSTLKIQPAKLEDSAVYLCASSLVSLAGGPTDTQYFGPGTRLTVL.

The chain uses TRBV7-2 and TRBJ2-2; 9 positions match TRBD2. Germline V CDR1 and CDR2: SGHTA, FQGNSA. The CDR3 loop spans 16 amino acids. The V and J ends lost 5 bases and 6 bases, in that order; junction bases with no gene match: 10. The CDR3 DNA is TGTGCCAGCAGCGCGTCTAGCGGGACGGTTTCCGGGGAGCTGTTTTTT. Protein sequence: CASSASSGTVSGELFF.

This clonotype showed up just a few times. The chain carries TRBV12-3 or TRBV12-4 and TRBJ1-1; D gene ambiguous. V dropped 3 bases and J dropped 2 bases, with 10 bases sitting between them. The CDR3 totals 14 residues. CDR3 sequence: CASSLAVANTEAFF. CDR3 sequence (DNA): TGTGCCAGCAGTTTGGCGGTGGCAAACACTGAAGCTTTCTTT.

This clonotype has more than one count but fewer than ten. The J gene is TRBJ2-1, the V gene TRBV20-1; D is ambiguous. The V end was cut by 3 bases, the J end by 0 bases, with 9 bases between. CDR1 is DFQATT and CDR2 is SNEGSKA in the germline V gene (reference sequence). The CDR3 sequence is 14 residues long. In DNA, the CDR3 is TGCAGTGCTAGCCGTCGCAACTCCTACAATGAGCAGTTCTTC. Translating it yields CSASRRNSYNEQFF.